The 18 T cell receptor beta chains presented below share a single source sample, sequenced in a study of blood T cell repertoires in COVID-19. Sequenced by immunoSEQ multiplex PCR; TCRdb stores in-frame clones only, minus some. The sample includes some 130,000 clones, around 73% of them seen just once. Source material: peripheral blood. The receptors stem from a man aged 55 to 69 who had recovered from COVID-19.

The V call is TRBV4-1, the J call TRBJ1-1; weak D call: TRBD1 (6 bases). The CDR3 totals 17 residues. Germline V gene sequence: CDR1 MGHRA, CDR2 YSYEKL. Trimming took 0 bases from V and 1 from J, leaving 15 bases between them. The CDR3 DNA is TGCGCCAGCAGCCAAGATCACAGGGTAGGGGGGAACACTGAAGCTTTCTTT. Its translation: CASSQDHRVGGNTEAFF.

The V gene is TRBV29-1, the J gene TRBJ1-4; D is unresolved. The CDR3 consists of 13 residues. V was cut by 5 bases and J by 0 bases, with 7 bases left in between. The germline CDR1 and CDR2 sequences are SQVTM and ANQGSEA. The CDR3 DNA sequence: TGCAGCGTTTCCAGCGCAACTAATGAAAAACTGTTTTTT. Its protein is CSVSSATNEKLFF.

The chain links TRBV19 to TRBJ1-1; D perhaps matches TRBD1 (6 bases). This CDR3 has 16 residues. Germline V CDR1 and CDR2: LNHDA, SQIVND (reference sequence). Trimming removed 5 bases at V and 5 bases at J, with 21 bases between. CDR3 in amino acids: CASSRRRQAQGTEAFF. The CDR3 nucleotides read TGTGCCAGTAGTCGCCGCCGACAGGCCCAAGGGACTGAAGCTTTCTTT. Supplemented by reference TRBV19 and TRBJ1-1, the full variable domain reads DGGITQSPKYLFRKEGQNVTLSCEQNLNHDAMYWYRQDPGQGLRLIYYSQIVNDFQKGDIAEGYSVSREKKESFPLTVTSAQKNPTAFYLCASSRRRQAQGTEAFFGQGTRLTVV.

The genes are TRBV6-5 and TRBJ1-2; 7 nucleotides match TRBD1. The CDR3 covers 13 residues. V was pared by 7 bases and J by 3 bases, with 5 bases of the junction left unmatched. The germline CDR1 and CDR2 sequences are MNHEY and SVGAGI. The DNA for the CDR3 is TGTGCCAGCACCCGGGACAGCTACTATGGCTACACCTTC. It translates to CASTRDSYYGYTF.

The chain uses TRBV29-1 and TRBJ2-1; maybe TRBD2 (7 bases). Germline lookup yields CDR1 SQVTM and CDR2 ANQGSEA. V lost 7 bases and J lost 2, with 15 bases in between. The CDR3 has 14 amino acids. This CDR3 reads CSARRGGAYNEQFF. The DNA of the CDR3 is TGCAGCGCCCGACGAGGGGGGGCCTACAATGAGCAGTTCTTC.

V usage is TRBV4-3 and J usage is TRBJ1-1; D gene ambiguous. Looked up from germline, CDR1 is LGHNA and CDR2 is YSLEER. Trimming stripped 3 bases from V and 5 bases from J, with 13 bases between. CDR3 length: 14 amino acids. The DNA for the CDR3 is TGCGCCAGCAGCCAGGATTTGGGGAGGACTGAAGCTTTCTTT. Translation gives CASSQDLGRTEAFF.

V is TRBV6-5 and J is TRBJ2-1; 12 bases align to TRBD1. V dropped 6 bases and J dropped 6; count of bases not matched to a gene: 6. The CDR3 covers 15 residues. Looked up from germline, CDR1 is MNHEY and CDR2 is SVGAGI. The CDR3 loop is CASSAGQGAINEQFF. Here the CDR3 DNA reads TGTGCCAGCAGCGCGGGACAGGGGGCGATCAATGAGCAGTTCTTC.

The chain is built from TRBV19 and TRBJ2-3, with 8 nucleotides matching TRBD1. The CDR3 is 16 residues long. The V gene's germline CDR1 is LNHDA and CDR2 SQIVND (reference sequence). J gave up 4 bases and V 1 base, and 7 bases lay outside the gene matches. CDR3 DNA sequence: TGTGCCAGTAGTATAGGCGGCACAGGGGGATCAGATACGCAGTATTTT. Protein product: CASSIGGTGGSDTQYF. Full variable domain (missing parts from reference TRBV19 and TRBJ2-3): DGGITQSPKYLFRKEGQNVTLSCEQNLNHDAMYWYRQDPGQGLRLIYYSQIVNDFQKGDIAEGYSVSREKKESFPLTVTSAQKNPTAFYLCASSIGGTGGSDTQYFGPGTRLTVL.

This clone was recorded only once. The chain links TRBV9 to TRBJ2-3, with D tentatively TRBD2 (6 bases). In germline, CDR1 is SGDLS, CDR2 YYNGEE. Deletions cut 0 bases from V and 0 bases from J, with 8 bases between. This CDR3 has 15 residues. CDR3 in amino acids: CASSVVAGSTDTQYF. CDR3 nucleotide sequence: TGTGCCAGCAGCGTAGTGGCGGGAAGCACAGATACGCAGTATTTT.

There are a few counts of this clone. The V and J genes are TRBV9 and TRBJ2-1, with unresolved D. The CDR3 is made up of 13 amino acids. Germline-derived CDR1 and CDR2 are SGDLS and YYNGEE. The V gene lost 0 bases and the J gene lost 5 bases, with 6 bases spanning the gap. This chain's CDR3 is CASSVGVDNEQFF. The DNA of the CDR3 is TGTGCCAGCAGCGTAGGCGTCGACAATGAGCAGTTCTTC.

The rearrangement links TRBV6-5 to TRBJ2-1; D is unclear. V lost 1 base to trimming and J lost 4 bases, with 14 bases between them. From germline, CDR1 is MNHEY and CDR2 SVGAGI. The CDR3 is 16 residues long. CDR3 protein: CASSYYMQAGYNEQFF. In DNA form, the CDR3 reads TGTGCCAGCAGTTACTATATGCAGGCCGGTTACAATGAGCAGTTCTTC.

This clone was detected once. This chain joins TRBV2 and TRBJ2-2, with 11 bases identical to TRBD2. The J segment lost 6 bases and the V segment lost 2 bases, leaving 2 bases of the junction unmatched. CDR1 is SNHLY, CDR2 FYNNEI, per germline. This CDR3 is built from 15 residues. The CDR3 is CASSELSGGAGELFF. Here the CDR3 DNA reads TGTGCCAGCAGTGAACTTAGCGGGGGGGCCGGGGAGCTGTTTTTT.

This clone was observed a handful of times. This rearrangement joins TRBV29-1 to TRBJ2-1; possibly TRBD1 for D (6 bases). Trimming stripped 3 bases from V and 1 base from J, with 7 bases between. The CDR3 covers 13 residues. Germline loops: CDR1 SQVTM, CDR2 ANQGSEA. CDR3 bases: TGCAGCGTTGACAGGGGTTCCTACAATGAGCAGTTCTTC. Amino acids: CSVDRGSYNEQFF.

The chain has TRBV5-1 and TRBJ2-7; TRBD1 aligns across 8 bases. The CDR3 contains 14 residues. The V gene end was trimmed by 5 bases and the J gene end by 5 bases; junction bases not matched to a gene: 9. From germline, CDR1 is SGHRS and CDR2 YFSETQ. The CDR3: CASRNDRGSDEQYF. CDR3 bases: TGCGCCAGCAGAAACGACAGGGGTTCAGACGAGCAGTACTTC.

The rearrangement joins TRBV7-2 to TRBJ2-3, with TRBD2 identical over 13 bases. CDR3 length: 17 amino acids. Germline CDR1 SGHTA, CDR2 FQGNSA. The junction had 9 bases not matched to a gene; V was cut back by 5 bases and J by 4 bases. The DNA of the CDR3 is TGTGCCAGCAGCCCTAGACTAGCGGGGGGAAGGGCAGATACGCAGTATTTT. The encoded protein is CASSPRLAGGRADTQYF.

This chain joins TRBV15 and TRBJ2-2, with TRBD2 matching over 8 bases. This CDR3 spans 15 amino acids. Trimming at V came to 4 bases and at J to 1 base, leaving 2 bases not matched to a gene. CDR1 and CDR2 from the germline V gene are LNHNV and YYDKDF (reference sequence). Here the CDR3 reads CATSTSGRNTGELFF. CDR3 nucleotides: TGTGCCACCAGCACAAGCGGGAGGAACACCGGGGAGCTGTTTTTT.

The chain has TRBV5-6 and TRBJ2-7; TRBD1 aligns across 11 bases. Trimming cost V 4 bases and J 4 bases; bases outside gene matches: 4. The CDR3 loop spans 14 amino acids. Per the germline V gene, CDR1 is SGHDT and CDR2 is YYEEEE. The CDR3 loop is CASSVGQGAYEQYF. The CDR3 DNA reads TGTGCCAGCAGCGTCGGACAGGGGGCGTACGAGCAGTACTTC.

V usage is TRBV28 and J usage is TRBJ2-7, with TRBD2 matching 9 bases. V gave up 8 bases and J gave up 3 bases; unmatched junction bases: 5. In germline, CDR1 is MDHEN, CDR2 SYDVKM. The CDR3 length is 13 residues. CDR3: CASHFSGSYEQYF. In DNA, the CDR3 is TGTGCCAGCCATTTTAGCGGGAGCTACGAGCAGTACTTC.